The sequence of this T cell receptor (beta chain) was determined in a study of CD8+CD57+ T cells in acquired aplastic anemia (dated by TCRdb to 2016 to 2019). Background on the whole study: On average, sorted CD4+ and CD8+ cells yielded 3.2 ug of extracted DNA, with a range of roughly 0.18 to 27.4 ug. A CD8+CD57+ expansion meant a frequency higher than the mean frequency seen in healthy subjects. Summary of the overall study and its limitations: Although roughly 30 CD8+ CDR3 sequences were shared by patients and controls, these sequences appeared highly expressed in patients and within the immunodominant clones of patients. Patients and healthy controls showed no significant difference in CD8+ Simpson's diversity (P=0.060).

The CDR3 covers 14 residues, taking in both the cysteine and the phenylalanine. The only DNA kept is the CDR3, 42 bases in frame from the first base. Trimming costs V 5 bases and J 3 bases, and their ends lie 13 bases apart. Profiling of TCR beta VDJ combinations and CDR3 sequences used genomic DNA as the template. An Illumina HiSeq 2000 was the platform used for TCR repertoire sequencing. The paper's processing steps were these. TRBV/TRBJ rearrangement plots, CDR3 size and DJ length profiles, and Simpson's diversity index were used to assess repertoires. The most abundant DNA sequence in the deep sequencing data was taken as the immunodominant clone. CDR3 amino acid sequences were screened for sharing across subjects and were compared with published repertoires and the VDJdb database. TCRdb trimmed public reads at Q25 via fastp, called clones via MiXCR and kept in-frame beta chains. CDR3 protein sequences are deduplicated, and each keeps its most common genes and DNA. TCRdb, not the original authors, processed these V and J calls. The sample contains approximately 260,000 distinct CDR3 sequences, around 82% of them found a single time. The top ten clones comprise about two fifths of the sample.

Comments on this clonotype: Its binding antigen is unknown. No much larger clone is present one base from it, and per-base qualities are unavailable.

Patients chosen for sequencing had shown expansion of CD8+CD57+ cells by flow cytometry. Every patient had severe acquired aplastic anemia, diagnosed using the International Study of Aplastic Anemia and Agranulocytosis and Camitta criteria. At the time blood was sampled, none of the patients had received any therapy. In the study, sorted CD4+ and CD8+ blood T cells from patients with severe aplastic anemia and from healthy subjects underwent deep sequencing of TCR repertoires. Patients were enrolled in the USA under clinicaltrials.gov protocols 00001620, 01623167, 00001397, 00071045, 00081523 and 00961064. Ficoll-Paque density gradient centrifugation was used to isolate peripheral blood mononuclear cells. CD4+ and CD8+ T cells were sorted by FACS or magnetic beads before DNA extraction.

This receptor was taken from a human donor with aplastic anemia. In this chain, TRBV12-3 or TRBV12-4 is recombined with TRBJ2-5; the D gene is perhaps TRBD1 or TRBD2, each of them matching over 5 bases. The sample comprised sorted CD4+, CD8+, or CD8+CD57+ T cells (not recorded which) from PBMCs. The DNA is TGTGCCAGCAGTCCCGGGGCCGAGAAAGAGACCCAGTACTTC. Its amino acids are CASSPGAEKETQYF.